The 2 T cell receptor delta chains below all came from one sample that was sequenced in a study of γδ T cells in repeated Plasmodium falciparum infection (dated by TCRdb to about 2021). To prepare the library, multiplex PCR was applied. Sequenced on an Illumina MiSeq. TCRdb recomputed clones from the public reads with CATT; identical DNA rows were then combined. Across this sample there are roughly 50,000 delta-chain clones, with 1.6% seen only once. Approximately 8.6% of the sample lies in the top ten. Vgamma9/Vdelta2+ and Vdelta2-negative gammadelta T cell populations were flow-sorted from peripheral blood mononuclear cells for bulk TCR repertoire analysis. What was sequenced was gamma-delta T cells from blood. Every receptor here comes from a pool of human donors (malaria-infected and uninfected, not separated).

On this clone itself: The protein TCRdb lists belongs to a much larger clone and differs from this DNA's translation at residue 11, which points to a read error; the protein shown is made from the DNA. CDR3 amino acids: CALGELTMGDETDKLIF. For the CDR3, the DNA is TGTGCTCTTGGGGAACTAACGATGGGGGATGAGACCGATAAACTCATCTTT. The chain uses TRDV1 and TRDJ1; TRDD3 matches 8 bases. TCRdb is silent on the J gene; assignment here came from matching the DNA to germline. Germline V CDR1 and CDR2: TSWWSYY, QGS. Trimming cost V 0 bases and J 2 bases; bases outside gene matches: 8. CDR3 length equals 17 residues.

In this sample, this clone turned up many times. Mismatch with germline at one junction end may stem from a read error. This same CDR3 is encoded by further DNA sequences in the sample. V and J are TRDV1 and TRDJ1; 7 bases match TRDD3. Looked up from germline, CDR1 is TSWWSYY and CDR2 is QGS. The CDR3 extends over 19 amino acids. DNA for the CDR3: TGTGCTCTTGGGGAACGGAAATTGATCCGCCTGGGGGTTACCGATAAGCTCATCTTT. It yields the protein CALGERKLIRLGVTDKLIF.